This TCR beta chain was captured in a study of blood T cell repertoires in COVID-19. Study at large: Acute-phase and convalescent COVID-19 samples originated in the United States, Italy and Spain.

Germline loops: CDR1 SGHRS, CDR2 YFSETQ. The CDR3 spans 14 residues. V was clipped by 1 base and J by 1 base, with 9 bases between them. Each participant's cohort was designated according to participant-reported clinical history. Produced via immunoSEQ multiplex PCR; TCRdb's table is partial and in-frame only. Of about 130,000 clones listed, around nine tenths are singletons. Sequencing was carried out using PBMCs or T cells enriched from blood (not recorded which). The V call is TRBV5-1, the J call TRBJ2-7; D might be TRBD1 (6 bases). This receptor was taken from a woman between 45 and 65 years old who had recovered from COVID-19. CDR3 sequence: CASSLLGASYEQYF. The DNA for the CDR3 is TGCGCCAGCAGCTTGCTGGGGGCGTCCTACGAGCAGTACTTC.